The rows below give T cell receptor beta chains drawn from one sample of a study of blood T cell repertoires in COVID-19. Method: immunoSEQ multiplex PCR; TCRdb's copy keeps in-frame clones and lacks some. The data show approximately 56,000 clones, with 80% to 85% seen just once and over 10% held by the top ten. The sample taken for sequencing was peripheral blood. These receptors were collected from a woman of 80 years or more with acute or convalescent COVID-19. Each CDR3 is given with its conserved first and last residue. The D gene is left open where the match is weak. Clone sizes are given selectively: once, few, many, or a class where the clone is expanded.

clone_size: .
d_call: .
v_call: TRBV14
j_call: TRBJ1-1
cdr3_nt: TGTGCCAGCAGCTTCCAGGCAAGGCCCACTGAAGCTTTCTTT
cdr3_aa: CASSFQARPTEAFF

clone_size: .
d_call: TRBD1
v_call: TRBV5-8
j_call: TRBJ2-3
cdr3_nt: TGTGCCAGCAGAATGGGACAGAGGACTAGCACAGATACGCAGTATTTT
cdr3_aa: CASRMGQRTSTDTQYF

clone_size: .
d_call: TRBD1
v_call: TRBV3-1/TRBV3-2
j_call: TRBJ2-7
cdr3_nt: TGTGCCAGCAGCCAAGAGGGGACAGGGGCCTACGAGCAGTACTTC
cdr3_aa: CASSQEGTGAYEQYF

clone_size: .
d_call: .
v_call: TRBV11-3
j_call: TRBJ2-3
cdr3_nt: TGTGCCAGCAGCTTTACCGCGGGGAAGGGCGATACGCAGTATTTT
cdr3_aa: CASSFTAGKGDTQYF

clone_size: .
d_call: .
v_call: TRBV18
j_call: TRBJ2-1
cdr3_nt: TGTGCCAGCTCAAAAGCAGGGGTATCCAATGAGCAGTTCTTC
cdr3_aa: CASSKAGVSNEQFF

clone_size: .
d_call: .
v_call: TRBV7-2
j_call: TRBJ1-1
cdr3_nt: TGTGCCAGCAGCTTAGTTTACAGTTCGAACACTGAAGCTTTCTTT
cdr3_aa: CASSLVYSSNTEAFF

clone_size: .
d_call: .
v_call: TRBV10-3
j_call: TRBJ1-1
cdr3_nt: TGTGCCATCAGTGCACGGACAGAGAACACTGAAGCTTTCTTT
cdr3_aa: CAISARTENTEAFF

clone_size: .
d_call: TRBD1
v_call: TRBV7-8
j_call: TRBJ1-5
cdr3_nt: TGTGCCAGCAGCCCGGACAGGGGTTTTCAGCCCCAGCATTTT
cdr3_aa: CASSPDRGFQPQHF

clone_size: .
d_call: .
v_call: TRBV5-4
j_call: TRBJ1-1
cdr3_nt: TGTGCCAGCAGCCCCGATTCTTGGAGCACTGAAGCTTTCTTT
cdr3_aa: CASSPDSWSTEAFF

clone_size: .
d_call: .
v_call: TRBV4-1
j_call: TRBJ2-2
cdr3_nt: TGCGCCACGGGGGATACGAACACCGGGGAGCTGTTTTTT
cdr3_aa: CATGDTNTGELFF

clone_size: .
d_call: TRBD2
v_call: TRBV19
j_call: TRBJ2-7
cdr3_nt: TGTGCCAGTAGTATGGCAGAAGGACTAGCGGGAGTAGTCTACGAGCAGTACTTC
cdr3_aa: CASSMAEGLAGVVYEQYF

clone_size: .
d_call: .
v_call: TRBV24-1
j_call: TRBJ2-3
cdr3_nt: TGTGCCACCAGTGATTCTCCTTCCGCGGGCACAGATACGCAGTATTTT
cdr3_aa: CATSDSPSAGTDTQYF

clone_size: .
d_call: .
v_call: TRBV7-9
j_call: TRBJ1-1
cdr3_nt: TGTGCCAGCAGCTTAGGAGTGCCAGGGCTCCTCGGGGCTTTCTTT
cdr3_aa: CASSLGVPGLLGAFF

clone_size: .
d_call: .
v_call: TRBV5-1
j_call: TRBJ2-3
cdr3_nt: TGCGCCTCTCTAGAGGGGGGGTCATCCACAGATACGCAGTATTTT
cdr3_aa: CASLEGGSSTDTQYF

clone_size: .
d_call: .
v_call: TRBV11-2
j_call: TRBJ2-7
cdr3_nt: TGTGCCAGCAGCGCCTCCTCTGGACACAACTACGAGCAGTACTTC
cdr3_aa: CASSASSGHNYEQYF

clone_size: .
d_call: TRBD1
v_call: TRBV5-1
j_call: TRBJ1-2
cdr3_nt: TGCGCCAGCAGCTTGGTAGGGGGCGATGGCTACACCTTC
cdr3_aa: CASSLVGGDGYTF

clone_size: .
d_call: TRBD1
v_call: TRBV5-1
j_call: TRBJ1-2
cdr3_nt: TGCGCCAGCAGCGAAGCAGGGGGTTGGGGCTACACCTTC
cdr3_aa: CASSEAGGWGYTF

clone_size: few
d_call: .
v_call: TRBV20-1
j_call: TRBJ2-7
cdr3_nt: TGCAGTGCTAGTTCGGGTCACGAGCAGTACTTC
cdr3_aa: CSASSGHEQYF

clone_size: .
d_call: TRBD1
v_call: TRBV7-9
j_call: TRBJ1-2
cdr3_nt: TGTGCCAGCAGCGCAGGTGTCGGGCAGGGGGCTGGTGGCTACACCTTC
cdr3_aa: CASSAGVGQGAGGYTF

clone_size: .
d_call: TRBD1
v_call: TRBV2
j_call: TRBJ2-5
cdr3_nt: TGTGCCAGCAGCAGCCGGGACAGGGGGACCCAGTACTTC
cdr3_aa: CASSSRDRGTQYF

clone_size: few
d_call: TRBD1
v_call: TRBV6-6
j_call: TRBJ2-7
cdr3_nt: TGTGCCAGCAGTACCGGACAGGGTACCTACGAGCAGTACTTC
cdr3_aa: CASSTGQGTYEQYF

clone_size: .
d_call: .
v_call: TRBV18
j_call: TRBJ2-6
cdr3_nt: TGTGCCAGCTCGGTACAGGGTTCATCTGGGGCCAACGTCCTGACTTTC
cdr3_aa: CASSVQGSSGANVLTF

clone_size: .
d_call: TRBD1
v_call: TRBV6-2/TRBV6-3
j_call: TRBJ2-2
cdr3_nt: TGTGCCAGCAGTTCGATACAGGGGCCGACCGGGGAGCTGTTTTTT
cdr3_aa: CASSSIQGPTGELFF